The sequence of this TCR beta chain was determined in a study of blood T cell repertoires in COVID-19. About the research overall: Sites across the United States, Italy and Spain contributed samples from acute and convalescent COVID-19. The analysed material was cDNA or gDNA that came from T cells, B-cell-depleted T cells, or PBMCs.

In the original workflow: From reference gene primer amplification, estimates of nucleated cell counts were derived. TCRdb's copy holds only in-frame clones and misses some; the assay was immunoSEQ multiplex PCR. For V, J and clone size, that table is used; D and trimming come from the DNA. The table records approximately 150,000 clones, around 88% of them present only once. The receptor was isolated from a human donor in a cohort sampled during active COVID-19. The sequencing input was peripheral blood.

The CDR3: CASSQQALGGNTIYF. CDR3 in DNA: TGTGCCAGCAGCCAACAGGCGCTGGGAGGAAACACCATATATTTT. This rearrangement joins TRBV28 to TRBJ1-3, with D maybe TRBD1 (5 bases). The length of the CDR3 is 15 residues. The ends were cut back, 6 bases at V and 4 bases at J, with 16 bases in the middle. From germline, CDR1 is MDHEN and CDR2 SYDVKM.